The clone carrying this T cell receptor beta chain was picked up one time. Its target is not known. The germline V gene has CDR1 SNHLY and CDR2 FYNNEI. This CDR3 has 14 residues. Trimming at V came to 1 base and at J to 4 bases, leaving 4 bases not matched to a gene. This sample is part of a study of shared clonotypes between healthy human individuals. Study context: CD8 memory received one plate per donor, CD8 naive two, CD4 memory three and CD4 naive three.

CD45RA+ naive and CD45RA-negative memory subsets were separated from CD4+ cells. Findings and limits, study-wide: The study found lower generation probabilities in non-shared clonotypes than in those shared by all four donors. There were few donors, and this limited the genetic and exposure-history diversity represented.

TCRdb keeps only in-frame clones here, not all; method: immunoSEQ multiplex PCR. The table records around 1.1 million clones, 70% to 80% of them present only once. This receptor was taken from a man aged 18 to 29 in good health. Some clones in this sample may be carry-over from other donors' samples. This rearrangement joins TRBV2 to TRBJ2-7, with 7 bases that match TRBD1. The sequencing sample was made of memory CD4+ T cells from PBMCs. The subset denotes: CD45RA-negative fraction. The CDR3 coding sequence is TGTGCCAGCAGTGAAGGTAGGACAGGTTACGAGCAGTACTTC. This codes for CASSEGRTGYEQYF.